This entry describes one T cell receptor beta chain. With 4 bases clipped from V and 6 bases from J, the junction kept 9 bases outside the gene matches. CDR3 length: 15 residues. The germline V gene has CDR1 MDHEN and CDR2 SYDVKM. Primed by a sample-barcoded 5' primer and a J-beta primer mix, a second PCR proceeded for 7 to 11 cycles. Each cDNA molecule was tagged by a template-switch adaptor with 12 random nucleotides. MiXCR was run by TCRdb on the 5' RACE reads, yielding one entry per CDR3 protein. The top ten clones hold roughly 10% of a sample with some 1.6 million distinct CDR3 sequences, 30% to 35% of them seen once. The data are from a study of blood T cells in healthy people across ages. Study background: Template switching retrieved approximately one barcoded beta molecule for each two T cells.

The origin of this receptor is a woman in her twenties or thirties in good health. Sequencing was done on a sample of blood. This chain links TRBV28 with TRBJ2-4, with TRBD2 matching over 7 bases. CDR3 in amino acids: CASSSGLVGLNIQYF. DNA for the CDR3: TGTGCCAGCAGTTCCGGACTAGTGGGATTAAACATTCAGTACTTC.